Below are 30 T cell receptor beta chains sequenced from a single sample in a study of blood T cell repertoires in COVID-19 (dated by TCRdb to between 2020 and 2021). To prepare the library, the immunoSEQ multiplex PCR assay was applied. In its TCRdb copy, this immuneACCESS table keeps in-frame sequences only and misses some clones. Where compared with another copy, unresolved V genes explain less than half of these, and the others have no known cause. Here the sample has some 170,000 clones; more than 85% occur a single time. The ten largest clones take up roughly 1.2% of the sample. Input material: PBMCs or T cells enriched from blood (not recorded which). Every receptor here comes from a human donor with acute COVID-19. The donor label of this sample is uncertain.

The rearrangement uses TRBV18 and TRBJ1-4; D remains unclear. Trimming stripped 2 bases from V and 2 bases from J, with 6 bases between. The CDR3 covers 14 residues. CDR1 and CDR2 from the germline V gene are KGHSH and LQKENI. The CDR3 coding sequence is TGTGCCAGCTCACCAACCCGGACTAATGAAAAACTGTTTTTT. This sequence encodes CASSPTRTNEKLFF. Variable domain in full (rest from reference TRBV18 and TRBJ1-4): NAGVMQNPRHLVRRRGQEARLRCSPMKGHSHVYWYRQLPEEGLKFMVYLQKENIIDESGMPKERFSAEFPKEGPSILRIQQVVRGDSAAYFCASSPTRTNEKLFFGSGTQLSVL.

The V call is TRBV11-3, the J call TRBJ2-1, with 7 positions matching TRBD2. This CDR3 region has 16 residues. Germline CDR1 SGHNT, CDR2 YENEEA. The V segment lost 2 bases and the J segment 7 bases; nucleotides outside the gene matches: 11. The CDR3 is CASSLSLSGSGNEQFF. CDR3 coding DNA: TGTGCCAGCAGCTTAAGCTTATCGGGTAGCGGGAATGAGCAGTTCTTC.

This clone was found a few times. The V gene is TRBV9, the J gene TRBJ1-6; TRBD1 is a possible D gene (5 bases). Germline CDR1 SGDLS, CDR2 YYNGEE. This CDR3 region has 14 residues. The V end was cut by 0 bases, the J end by 5 bases, with 6 bases between. CDR3: CASSVAGDNSPLHF. The CDR3 coding sequence is TGTGCCAGCAGCGTAGCGGGGGATAATTCACCCCTCCACTTT.

This clone was seen only once. This sequence joins TRBV13 and TRBJ1-6; a possible D gene is TRBD1 (6 bases). V lost 5 bases and J lost 9, with 20 bases in between. Germline V gene lookup returns CDR1 PRHDT and CDR2 FYEKMQ (reference sequence). The CDR3 length is 16 residues. CDR3 sequence (DNA): TGTGCCAGCAGCATCCCGGGACAAAGGGCCGGTTCACCCCTCCACTTT. Translated: CASSIPGQRAGSPLHF.

The rearrangement links TRBV19 to TRBJ1-4; 7 bases match TRBD1. This CDR3 contains 18 residues. V trimming: 9 bases; J trimming: 0 bases; junction bases outside the gene matches: 16. In germline, CDR1 is LNHDA, CDR2 SQIVND (reference sequence). For the CDR3, the DNA is TGTGCCAGCTCGAGACAGGGACCTTTCTTTGCAACTAATGAAAAACTGTTTTTT. As protein: CASSRQGPFFATNEKLFF. Variable domain in full (rest from reference TRBV19 and TRBJ1-4): DGGITQSPKYLFRKEGQNVTLSCEQNLNHDAMYWYRQDPGQGLRLIYYSQIVNDFQKGDIAEGYSVSREKKESFPLTVTSAQKNPTAFYLCASSRQGPFFATNEKLFFGSGTQLSVL.

The genes are TRBV7-3 and TRBJ2-2, with D possibly TRBD2 on 5 matching bases. Germline CDR1 and CDR2: SGHTA and FQGTGA. This CDR3 region has 12 residues. V lost 5 bases to trimming and J lost 7 bases, with 8 bases between them. The chain's CDR3 is CASSPRGGELFF. The CDR3 coding sequence is TGTGCCAGCAGCCCCCGGGGCGGGGAGCTGTTTTTT.

This clone came up a few times. The chain is built from TRBV2 and TRBJ1-1; perhaps TRBD1 as D (5 bases). V was clipped by 5 bases and J by 2 bases, with 15 bases between them. Germline V lookup: CDR1 SNHLY, CDR2 FYNNEI. The CDR3 runs 15 residues. CDR3 in amino acids: CASSPIGQDNTEAFF. The CDR3 DNA follows: TGTGCCAGCAGTCCAATCGGACAAGATAACACTGAAGCTTTCTTT.

J is TRBJ2-3 and V is TRBV14, with 7 bases fitting TRBD1. The CDR3 length is 14 residues. Germline V gives CDR1 SGHDN, CDR2 FVKESK. V trimming: 6 bases; J trimming: 2 bases; junction bases outside the gene matches: 5. The CDR3, as DNA: TGTGCCAGCAGGACGACAGGGTCCACAGATACGCAGTATTTT. This encodes CASRTTGSTDTQYF. Variable domain in full (rest from reference TRBV14 and TRBJ2-3): EAGVTQFPSHSVIEKGQTVTLRCDPISGHDNLYWYRRVMGKEIKFLLHFVKESKQDESGMPNNRFLAERTGGTYSTLKVQPAELEDSGVYFCASRTTGSTDTQYFGPGTRLTVL.

The rearrangement links TRBV5-1 to TRBJ1-6; 7 bases fit TRBD1. The length of the CDR3 is 15 residues. The trim removed 3 bases at V and 7 bases at J, leaving 7 bases unmatched. From germline, CDR1 is SGHRS and CDR2 YFSETQ. The CDR3 sequence is CASSSKRQGNSPLHF. The CDR3 DNA is TGCGCCAGCAGCTCCAAGCGACAGGGAAATTCACCCCTCCACTTT.

The chain has TRBV5-4 and TRBJ1-2; TRBD1 is a possible D gene (5 bases). Germline CDR1 SGHNT, CDR2 YYREEE (reference sequence). V was pared by 7 bases and J by 5 bases, with 15 bases between. The length of the CDR3 is 13 residues. DNA of the CDR3: TGTGCCAGCCTGGGACTGGCGGCTTATGGCTACACCTTC. Translation: CASLGLAAYGYTF.

The rearrangement uses TRBV19 and TRBJ1-1; 8 bases map to TRBD1. V was pared by 7 bases and J by 7 bases, with 5 bases of the junction left unmatched. The length of the CDR3 is 12 residues. Per the germline V gene, CDR1 is LNHDA and CDR2 is SQIVND (reference sequence). The CDR3 protein is CASTDRGGEAFF. CDR3 bases: TGTGCCAGTACCGACAGGGGAGGTGAAGCTTTCTTT.

The genes are TRBV7-9 and TRBJ2-2, with a tentative D call TRBD1 (6 bases). The CDR3 runs 15 residues. CDR1 and CDR2 from the germline V gene are SEHNR and FQNEAQ (reference sequence). Between the trimmed V and J ends, which lost 6 bases and 9 bases, there was a span of 20 bases. DNA of the CDR3: TGTGCCAGCAGACGCCTCCAGGGGCGTAGCTGGGAGCTGTTTTTT. Encoded protein: CASRRLQGRSWELFF.

V is TRBV6-4 and J is TRBJ2-3; D is undetermined. This CDR3 is built from 14 residues. The V and J ends lost 6 bases and 2 bases respectively, with 12 bases between them. Germline CDR1 MRHNA, CDR2 SNTAGT. CDR3 nucleotides: TGTGCCAGCAGAAAGGCAGAGGACACAGATACGCAGTATTTT. Translation: CASRKAEDTDTQYF.

V gene TRBV18 combines with J gene TRBJ1-1, with 8 positions matching TRBD1. V lost 2 bases to trimming and J lost 4 bases; unmatched junction nucleotides: 6. The CDR3 sequence is 15 residues long. Germline CDR1 KGHSH, CDR2 LQKENI. This chain's CDR3 is CASSPSSTGGTEAFF. The CDR3 DNA follows: TGTGCCAGCTCACCATCTAGTACAGGGGGCACTGAAGCTTTCTTT.

Written as DNA, the CDR3 is TGCGCCAGCAGCTGGGGAAGACAGGGAGCGGCAGATACGCAGTATTTT. It translates to CASSWGRQGAADTQYF. The J gene is TRBJ2-3, the V gene TRBV5-1, with 7 bases fitting TRBD1. Germline V gene data show CDR1 as SGHRS and CDR2 as YFSETQ. The V gene end was trimmed by 3 bases and the J gene end by 4 bases; junction bases not matched to a gene: 11. This CDR3 is built from 16 residues.

This chain connects TRBV28 to TRBJ1-1; TRBD1 matches at 7 bases. CDR1 is MDHEN, CDR2 SYDVKM, per germline. This CDR3 is built from 14 residues. After removal of 4 bases from V and 13 bases from J, the junction contained 15 bases not matched to a gene. The CDR3 loop reads CASSSPGTVTQGFF. The CDR3, as DNA: TGTGCCAGCAGTTCCCCCGGGACAGTCACTCAGGGTTTCTTT.

V gene TRBV30 combines with J gene TRBJ1-2; perhaps TRBD1 as D (5 bases). The CDR3 covers 12 residues. CDR1 and CDR2 from the germline V gene are GTSNPN and SVGIG (reference sequence). The ends were cut back, 1 base at V and 6 bases at J, with 9 bases in the middle. The CDR3: CAWSGTWNGYTF. The CDR3, as DNA: TGTGCCTGGAGTGGGACATGGAATGGCTACACCTTC. The variable domain in full, completed from reference TRBV30 and TRBJ1-2, reads SQTIHQWPATLVQPVGSPLSLECTVEGTSNPNLYWYRQAAGRGLQLLFYSVGIGQISSEVPQNLSASRPQDRQFILSSKKLLLSDSGFYLCAWSGTWNGYTFGSGTRLTVV.

V and J are TRBV24-1 and TRBJ2-7, with 7 bases identical to TRBD2. This CDR3 spans 13 amino acids. Germline V lookup: CDR1 KGHDR, CDR2 SFDVKD. V shed 2 bases and J 6 bases; nucleotides not matched to a gene: 3. This CDR3 is CATSDSGLGEQYF. CDR3 bases: TGTGCCACCAGTGATTCCGGACTAGGCGAGCAGTACTTC.

The chain joins TRBV5-1 to TRBJ2-5; D gene ambiguous. Germline V CDR1 and CDR2: SGHRS, YFSETQ. This CDR3 is 15 amino acids long. V was shortened by 0 bases and J by 1 base, with 10 bases between the two germline ends. The DNA of the CDR3 is TGCGCCAGCAGCTTGGCCCGGGTCTTCCAAGAGACCCAGTACTTC. Translated: CASSLARVFQETQYF.

The rearrangement links TRBV30 to TRBJ1-2, with D possibly matching TRBD1 (5 bases). The CDR3 loop spans 12 amino acids. CDR1 is GTSNPN and CDR2 is SVGIG in the germline V gene (reference sequence). With 5 bases removed from V and 7 bases from J, the gap between germline ends came to 14 bases. The DNA for the CDR3 is TGTGCCTGGGGAGGGGACTTTGCTGGCTACACCTTC. Translation: CAWGGDFAGYTF.

The rearrangement links TRBV6-6 to TRBJ1-1; D might be TRBD1 (5 bases). Germline-derived CDR1 and CDR2 are MNHNY and SVGAGI (reference sequence). V lost 1 base and J 1 base, leaving 10 bases between the germline ends. The CDR3 runs to 15 residues. CDR3 bases: TGTGCCAGCAGTTACTTTAGACAGCAGAACACTGAAGCTTTCTTT. It encodes CASSYFRQQNTEAFF.

V usage is TRBV11-2 and J usage is TRBJ1-2, with D tentatively TRBD1 (5 bases). The CDR3 is 15 residues long. The ends were cut back, 5 bases at V and 4 bases at J, with 17 bases in the middle. Germline V gene sequence: CDR1 SGHAT, CDR2 FQNNGV. The CDR3 is CASSPMRQPRYGYTF. DNA for the CDR3: TGTGCCAGCAGCCCCATGCGACAGCCCCGCTATGGCTACACCTTC.

This rearrangement joins TRBV10-2 to TRBJ1-2; D not certain. V lost 8 bases, J lost 2 bases, and 6 bases lay in between. The CDR3 is made up of 11 amino acids. Germline V CDR1 and CDR2: WSHSY, SAAADI. The CDR3 DNA sequence: TGCGCCAGCCGGAGCAACTATGGCTACACCTTC. Protein product: CASRSNYGYTF.

This clone was seen a handful of times. This chain connects TRBV5-1 to TRBJ2-2, with 10 positions matching TRBD2. From germline, CDR1 is SGHRS and CDR2 YFSETQ. J gave up 6 bases and V 7 bases, and 6 bases lay outside the gene matches. The CDR3 totals 14 residues. In DNA, the CDR3 is TGCGCCAGCCTAGCGGGGGCCCAAGCCGGGGAGCTGTTTTTT. Translation gives CASLAGAQAGELFF. The full variable domain, completed using reference TRBV5-1 and TRBJ2-2, is KAGVTQTPRYLIKTRGQQVTLSCSPISGHRSVSWYQQTPGQGLQFLFEYFSETQRNKGNFPGRFSGRQFSNSRSEMNVSTLELGDSALYLCASLAGAQAGELFFGEGSRLTVL.

The V gene is TRBV6-6, the J gene TRBJ2-7; TRBD2 matches at 7 bases. This CDR3 has 16 amino acids. The J segment lost 2 bases and the V segment lost 2 bases, leaving 9 bases of the junction unmatched. CDR1 MNHNY and CDR2 SVGAGI come from the germline V gene (reference sequence). For the CDR3, the DNA is TGTGCCAGCAGTTACGAGAAAATGGCGGGGGCCTACGAGCAGTACTTC. Translation gives CASSYEKMAGAYEQYF.

This sequence joins TRBV6-5 and TRBJ2-7; 10 nucleotides line up with TRBD2. The CDR3 extends over 14 amino acids. Germline assignment: CDR1 MNHEY and CDR2 SVGAGI. The ends lost 8 bases at V and 1 base at J; junction bases unmatched: 5. CDR3 nucleotide sequence: TGTGCCAGCGGGCAACTAGCGGGGTCCTACGAGCAGTACTTC. Amino acid sequence: CASGQLAGSYEQYF.

About this clone: One end of the junction is discordant with germline, which a read error may explain. The rearrangement joins TRBV19 to TRBJ2-7; 8 bases agree with TRBD2. The germline V gene encodes CDR1 LNHDA and CDR2 SQIVND (reference sequence). The CDR3 is made up of 11 amino acids. The CDR3 loop is CASSTPGRGIF. For the CDR3, the DNA is TGTGCCAGTAGTACCCCCGGGAGGGGAATTTTC.

In DNA, the CDR3 is TGTGCCAGCAGCTTACTAGGGAGGAGCAACAATGAGCAGTTCTTC. Protein: CASSLLGRSNNEQFF. The rearrangement uses TRBV5-4 and TRBJ2-1, with D maybe TRBD2 (6 bases). CDR3 length: 15 residues. V shed 2 bases and J shed 5 bases, with 14 bases lying between them. Germline CDR1 reads SGHNT; CDR2 reads YYREEE (reference sequence).

The chain is built from TRBV29-1 and TRBJ2-2; no firm D call. V lost 2 bases to trimming and J lost 0 bases, with 4 bases between them. Germline V gives CDR1 SQVTM, CDR2 ANQGSEA. The length of the CDR3 is 13 residues. The CDR3 nucleotides read TGCAGCGTTGAACAGACGAACACCGGGGAGCTGTTTTTT. Translated, it gives CSVEQTNTGELFF.

The chain is built from TRBV2 and TRBJ2-5; 8 nucleotides line up with TRBD1. The germline V gene has CDR1 SNHLY and CDR2 FYNNEI. The J segment lost 4 bases and the V segment lost 0 bases, leaving 1 base of the junction unmatched. The CDR3 loop spans 14 amino acids. For the CDR3, the DNA is TGTGCCAGCAGTGAAGCCGACAGGGGAGAGACCCAGTACTTC. Protein: CASSEADRGETQYF. Full variable domain (remainder filled in from reference TRBV2 and TRBJ2-5): EPEVTQTPSHQVTQMGQEVILRCVPISNHLYFYWYRQILGQKVEFLVSFYNNEISEKSEIFDDQFSVERPDGSNFTLKIRSTKLEDSAMYFCASSEADRGETQYFGPGTRLLVL.